The present T cell receptor (beta chain) was sequenced within a study of T cell changes during pregnancy in multiple sclerosis. Sequencing used immunoSEQ multiplex PCR; TCRdb keeps in-frame clones, though not all of them. In the table there are 45,000 or so clones, 80% to 90% of which are singletons. From germline, CDR1 is SNHLY and CDR2 FYNNEI. The J segment lost 6 bases and the V segment lost 2 bases, leaving 3 bases of the junction unmatched. The CDR3 covers 14 residues. Sequencing used peripheral blood, obtained in the first trimester of pregnancy. The gene calls are TRBV2 and TRBJ2-1, with 8 bases that match TRBD2. The clonotype originates from a female donor with multiple sclerosis, enrolled in a pregnancy study. The CDR3 sequence is CASSEYLAGNEQFF. Here the CDR3 DNA reads TGTGCCAGCAGTGAATACCTAGCGGGCAATGAGCAGTTCTTC.